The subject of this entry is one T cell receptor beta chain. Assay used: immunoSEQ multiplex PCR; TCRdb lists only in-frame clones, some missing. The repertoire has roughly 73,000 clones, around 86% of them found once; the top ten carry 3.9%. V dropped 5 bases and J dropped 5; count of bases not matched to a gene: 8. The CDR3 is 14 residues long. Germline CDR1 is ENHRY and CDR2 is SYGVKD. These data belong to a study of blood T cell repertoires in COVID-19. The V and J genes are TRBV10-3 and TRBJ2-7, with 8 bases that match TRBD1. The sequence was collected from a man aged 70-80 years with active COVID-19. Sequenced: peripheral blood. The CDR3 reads CAISSGQGLDEQYF. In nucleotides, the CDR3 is TGTGCCATCAGTTCCGGACAGGGTCTCGACGAGCAGTACTTC.